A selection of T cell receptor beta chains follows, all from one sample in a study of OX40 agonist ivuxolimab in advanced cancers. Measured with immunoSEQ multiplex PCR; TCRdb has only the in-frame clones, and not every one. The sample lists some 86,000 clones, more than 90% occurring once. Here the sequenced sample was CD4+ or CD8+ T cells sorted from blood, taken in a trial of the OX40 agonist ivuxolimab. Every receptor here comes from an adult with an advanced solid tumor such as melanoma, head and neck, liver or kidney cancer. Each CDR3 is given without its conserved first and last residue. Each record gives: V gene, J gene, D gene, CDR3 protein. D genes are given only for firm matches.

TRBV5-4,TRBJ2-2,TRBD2,ASSPTRKTSGRTGELF
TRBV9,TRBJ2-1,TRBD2,ASSVDSSGAYNEQF
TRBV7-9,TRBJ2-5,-,ASSSPNQETQY
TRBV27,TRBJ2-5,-,ASRGGRGMETQY
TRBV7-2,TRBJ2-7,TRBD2,ASSRLAGGVHEQY
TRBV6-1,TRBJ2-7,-,ASSEVPPSYVAYEQY
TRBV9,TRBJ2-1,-,ASSVGAAGNEQF
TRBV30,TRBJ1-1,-,AWSVHSNTEAF
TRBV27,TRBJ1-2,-,ASSLNTGYGYT
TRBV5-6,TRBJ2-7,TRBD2,ASSRRKTSGRTYEQY
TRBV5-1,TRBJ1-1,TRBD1,ASSSPGQSNTEAF
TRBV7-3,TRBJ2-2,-,ASTWSGSGELF
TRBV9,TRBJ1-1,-,ASSVGGETEAF
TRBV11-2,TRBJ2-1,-,ASSLKLSSGNEQF
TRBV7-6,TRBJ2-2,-,ASSSDSIRTGELF
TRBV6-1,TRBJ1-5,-,ASSEMAVSNQPQH
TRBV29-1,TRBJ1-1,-,SVVGAESNTEAF
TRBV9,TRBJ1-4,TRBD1,ASSVRGQGREKLF